The rows below give T cell receptor beta chains drawn from one sample of a study of T-cell memory formation after mild COVID-19. MiXCR, run by TCRdb on the 5' RACE reads, gives a single entry per CDR3 protein. This sample has about 250,000 distinct CDR3 sequences, with more than 15% found just once. The sample comprised PBMCs or a T cell subset sorted from them (not recorded which). The receptors derive from a young man who had mild COVID-19 (a few samples of this study predate the infection). Cell type and time point are not known. Both conserved end residues are part of each CDR3. Fields, in order: D gene, clone size, J gene, V gene, CDR3 DNA, CDR3 protein. The D gene is left open where the match is weak. Size tells how often a clone was seen (once, few, many) or the class of an expanded clone, and some rows leave it out.

NA NA TRBJ1-5 TRBV7-9 TGTGCCAGCAGCTTAGGCAGGGGCAGCAATCAGCCCCAGCATTTT CASSLGRGSNQPQHF
NA NA TRBJ1-1 TRBV12-3/TRBV12-4 TGTGCCAGCAGCCCTGGCCTGGTGGGCACTGAAGCTTTCTTT CASSPGLVGTEAFF
TRBD1 NA TRBJ1-2 TRBV7-8 TGTGCCAGCAGCTTGATTAGACAGGGATTGAACTACACCTTC CASSLIRQGLNYTF
NA NA TRBJ2-1 TRBV2 TGTGCCAGCAGTCCCCGGGCCTCTGGCGATGAGCAGTTCTTC CASSPRASGDEQFF
NA NA TRBJ1-6 TRBV6-5 TGTGCCAGCAGTCCCGGGACCGGGCCTAATTCACCCCTCCACTTT CASSPGTGPNSPLHF
NA NA TRBJ2-6 TRBV7-2 TGTGCCAGCAGCCCCCTGACAGCGCCGGGTCGTGGGGCCAACGTCCTGACTTTC CASSPLTAPGRGANVLTF
NA NA TRBJ2-5 TRBV28 TGTGCCAGCAGTTTTCGTGAGAGGGAGACCCAGTACTTC CASSFRERETQYF
NA few TRBJ2-3 TRBV23-1 TGCGCCAGCAGCCCGGTTACTGGAGATACGCAGTATTTT CASSPVTGDTQYF
TRBD1 few TRBJ1-5 TRBV27 TGTGCCAGCAGTCCGACAGGGGCGGGCAATCAGCCCCAGCATTTT CASSPTGAGNQPQHF
NA many TRBJ2-2 TRBV5-1 TGCGCCAGCAGCTTGGCTTTTGGCAGAAACACCGGGGAGCTGTTTTTT CASSLAFGRNTGELFF
TRBD1 many TRBJ2-5 TRBV7-2 TGTGCCAGCAGCCCTGACAGGGGGGAGACCCAGTACTTC CASSPDRGETQYF
NA NA TRBJ2-2 TRBV7-6 TGTGCCAGCAGTCGCCGGGCCCCCCGGGAGCTGTTTTTT CASSRRAPRELFF
NA NA TRBJ2-7 TRBV6-6 TGTGCCAGCAGTTACTCGCTCCGGGACAAGGACTACGAGCAGTACTTC CASSYSLRDKDYEQYF
NA NA TRBJ1-1 TRBV5-6 TGTGCCAGCAGGCCTAGGGGACAGAACACTGAAGCTTTCTTT CASRPRGQNTEAFF
TRBD2 once TRBJ2-1 TRBV7-2 TGTGCCAGCAGGCCACTAGCGGGGGGGCCCCGTTCATACAATGAGCAGTTCTTC CASRPLAGGPRSYNEQFF
NA few TRBJ1-4 TRBV24-1 TGTGCCACCAGTGAAAATACCCGAAAGCCACCGGGTGAAAAACTGTTTTTT CATSENTRKPPGEKLFF
NA NA TRBJ2-3 TRBV3-2 TGTGCCAGCAGCCAAGATCCGAGCGGGGGGAGCACAGATACGCAGTATTTT CASSQDPSGGSTDTQYF
NA few TRBJ1-2 TRBV29-1 TGCAGCGTTGGCGAGGAGCGCTACTATGGCTACACCTTC CSVGEERYYGYTF
NA NA TRBJ1-1 TRBV5-1 TGCGCCAGCAGCTTGGGAGGGCCACAGGGGAACACTGAAGCTTTCTTT CASSLGGPQGNTEAFF
NA few TRBJ1-1 TRBV9 TGTGCCAGCAGCGTCACTCTTCACACTGAAGCTTTCTTT CASSVTLHTEAFF
NA few TRBJ2-3 TRBV29-1 TGCAGCGTTGCATCAGGGGCAACGCACACAGATACGCAGTATTTT CSVASGATHTDTQYF
TRBD2 NA TRBJ2-1 TRBV2 TGTGCCAGCCAGGGACTAGCGGGTGAGCAGTTCTTC CASQGLAGEQFF
NA NA TRBJ1-1 TRBV27 TGTGCCAGCAGTTTATCAAGCGGGCAGGGAATGAACACTGAAGCTTTCTTT CASSLSSGQGMNTEAFF
NA NA TRBJ2-2 TRBV21-1 TGTGCCAGCAATTTGAGGACAGGCACTAGCGGGCCGAACACCGGGGAGCTGTTTTTT CASNLRTGTSGPNTGELFF
NA NA TRBJ2-2 TRBV28 TGTGCCACCCTCCGGGCCGGGGAGCTGTTTTTT CATLRAGELFF
NA many TRBJ2-4 TRBV12-3/TRBV12-4 TGTGCCAGCAGTTTACAGGGGGCCAAAAACATTCAGTACTTC CASSLQGAKNIQYF
NA many TRBJ1-5 TRBV28 TGTGCCAGCAGTTATTACCGGCAGCCCCAGCATTTT CASSYYRQPQHF
TRBD1 few TRBJ1-2 TRBV3-1 TGTGCCAGCAGCCACCCGTCCGGGACAGGGAACTATGGCTACACCTTC CASSHPSGTGNYGYTF
NA NA TRBJ2-5 TRBV7-9 TGTGCCAGCAATTTGCAAGAGACCCAGTACTTC CASNLQETQYF
TRBD1 NA TRBJ2-1 TRBV19 TGTGCCAGTAATCGGGACAGGGCTTACAATGAGCAGTTCTTC CASNRDRAYNEQFF
TRBD2 many TRBJ2-3 TRBV27 TGTGCCAGCAGTCCCCGACTAGCGGGGGGCGTAGATACGCAGTATTTT CASSPRLAGGVDTQYF
NA NA TRBJ2-7 TRBV5-1 TGCGCCAGCAGCTTGCGGGCGGGGCCCTACGAGCAGTACTTC CASSLRAGPYEQYF
NA NA TRBJ1-4 TRBV5-1 TGCGCCAGCAGCCCCGGGACCTCTAATGAAAAACTGTTTTTT CASSPGTSNEKLFF
TRBD1 few TRBJ2-7 TRBV28 TGTGCCAGCACCACTCCGGGACAGGGTTTCTACGAGCAGTACTTC CASTTPGQGFYEQYF
NA NA TRBJ2-7 TRBV11-3 TGTGCCAGCAGCCCCGACTCAGGGGCACGCAACGAGCAGTACTTC CASSPDSGARNEQYF
TRBD2 many TRBJ2-5 TRBV5-1 TGCGCCAGCAGCTTCGGGACTAGCGGGGGGATTGAGACCCAGTACTTC CASSFGTSGGIETQYF
TRBD1 many TRBJ1-1 TRBV27 TGTGCCAGCCGGGGGACAGGGAAGACTGAAGCTTTCTTT CASRGTGKTEAFF
TRBD1 NA TRBJ1-5 TRBV5-8 TGTGCCAGCAGCGCGGGACAGGGGGTCAATCAGCCCCAGCATTTT CASSAGQGVNQPQHF
NA few TRBJ2-3 TRBV3-1 TGTGCCAGTGGAGGAGGGCGGCGCACAGATACGCAGTATTTT CASGGGRRTDTQYF
NA few TRBJ1-6 TRBV12-3/TRBV12-4 TGTGCCAGCACCCTCTCCGGGTATAATTCACCCCTCCACTTT CASTLSGYNSPLHF
NA NA TRBJ1-3 TRBV5-1 TGCGCCAGCAGCTTGGGAGGCCAGGGGAGAGGAAACACCATATATTTT CASSLGGQGRGNTIYF
TRBD2 few TRBJ2-3 TRBV5-8 TGTGCACTCGGTGGGAGCGGGGGAACGCAGTATTTT CALGGSGGTQYF
NA few TRBJ1-6 TRBV6-5 TGTGCCAGCAGTGCCCAGCGGGGGGGTTCACCCCTCCACTTT CASSAQRGGSPLHF
TRBD1 few TRBJ2-3 TRBV13 TGTGCCAGCAGCTTCCCGGGACAGGGTCCCGGTACGCAGTATTTT CASSFPGQGPGTQYF
NA many TRBJ2-1 TRBV7-2 TGTGCCAGCAGCCTCGACGTCCGAACCTACAATGAGCAGTTCTTC CASSLDVRTYNEQFF
NA many TRBJ1-4 TRBV27 TGTGCCAGCAAGTTGGGACACCATAATGAAAAACTGTTTTTT CASKLGHHNEKLFF
NA NA TRBJ2-3 TRBV6-5 TGTGCCAGCAGTTACGTCCAGGGGACAGATACGCAGTATTTT CASSYVQGTDTQYF
TRBD2 NA TRBJ2-3 TRBV25-1 TGTGCCAGCGGCGGACGAGCGGGAATCCCAGATACGCAGTATTTT CASGGRAGIPDTQYF
NA NA TRBJ1-1 TRBV9 TGTGCCAGCAGCGTAGTTCTAGGGAGTGAATGGAACACTGAAGCTTTCTTT CASSVVLGSEWNTEAFF
NA NA TRBJ1-1 TRBV12-3/TRBV12-4 TGTGCCAGCAGTCGTGGAGACACTAACACTGAAGCTTTCTTT CASSRGDTNTEAFF
NA few TRBJ1-1 TRBV15 TGTGCCACCAGCCCCTCCCCTGAAGCTTTCTTT CATSPSPEAFF
NA few TRBJ2-3 TRBV5-6 TGTGCCAGCAGACCCCGGGACTCTCTCACAGATACGCAGTATTTT CASRPRDSLTDTQYF
NA many TRBJ1-4 TRBV4-1 TGCGCCAGCAGAAATACAGGGAAGTTTGAAAAACTGTTTTTT CASRNTGKFEKLFF
NA many TRBJ2-7 TRBV20-1 TGCAGTGCTAGGACAGCTGCCTACGAGCAGTACTTC CSARTAAYEQYF
NA few TRBJ1-5 TRBV4-1 TGCGCCAGCAGCCAAGAACCAGGTCAAAATCAGCCCCAGCATTTT CASSQEPGQNQPQHF